A selection of T cell receptor beta chains follows, all from one sample in a study of T-cell reconstitution after alpha-beta-depleted transplantation in children. TCRdb redid the calling of the PCR reads with MiXCR, one entry per CDR3 protein. The sample has some 290,000 distinct CDR3 sequences, more than 20% seen once. Specimen: PBMCs, mostly from graft donor cells, collected 180 days after TCRalphabeta/CD19-depleted stem cell transplant. The receptors come from a male patient between 10 and 17 years old who had a stem cell transplant for acute lymphoblastic leukemia, so the T cells may come from the graft donor. Both conserved end residues are trimmed from each CDR3. The D gene is left open where the match is weak.

J,V,D,CDR3
TRBJ2-7,TRBV4-1,TRBD2,ASSQPPGGEQY
TRBJ2-1,TRBV7-9,.,ASSFLSGEQF
TRBJ2-2,TRBV5-1,TRBD2,ASYPLADNTGELF
TRBJ1-1,TRBV5-6,TRBD1,ASSLGQGFNTEAF
TRBJ2-7,TRBV27,TRBD1,ASSLWSDRAYEQY
TRBJ2-5,TRBV15,TRBD2,ATRGKRTPRAGGETQY
TRBJ2-5,TRBV10-3,TRBD1,AISPGTGYLQETQY
TRBJ2-7,TRBV4-1,TRBD1,ASSRVTGTGVSYEQY
TRBJ1-1,TRBV5-1,TRBD1,ASSLAIRGDTEAF
TRBJ1-3,TRBV10-3,.,AISELPSDSGNTIY
TRBJ2-1,TRBV11-3,TRBD2,ASSSSGIRYYEQF
TRBJ2-1,TRBV19,.,ASSMGYGHQQNEQF
TRBJ2-6,TRBV6-5,.,ASSFWLGANVLT
TRBJ2-5,TRBV12-3/TRBV12-4,.,ASSFPGIGETQY
TRBJ2-3,TRBV4-1,.,ASSPLGTATDTQY
TRBJ1-1,TRBV5-1,.,ASKGPFEAF
TRBJ2-7,TRBV6-5,TRBD2,ASSSLRAGAGYEQY
TRBJ2-1,TRBV11-2,.,ASSSHLGRKNEQF
TRBJ2-2,TRBV29-1,.,SPRGRAVNTGELF
TRBJ2-5,TRBV7-3,.,ASSLTDRQYQETQY
TRBJ2-5,TRBV6-1,.,ASRASRGAQETQY
TRBJ2-7,TRBV28,.,ASSWRGEQY
TRBJ2-3,TRBV7-7,.,ASSLGWKADRTDTQY
TRBJ1-1,TRBV29-1,TRBD1,SVELTGAGGTEAF
TRBJ2-2,TRBV7-9,TRBD1,ASSLSPGTGNTGELF
TRBJ1-1,TRBV27,TRBD1,ASSLSRGLTEAF
TRBJ2-1,TRBV12-3/TRBV12-4,.,ASSLVVSSYNEQF
TRBJ2-5,TRBV5-1,TRBD1,ASSLERQGETQY
TRBJ2-1,TRBV24-1,TRBD1,ATSDRGRTGAHEQF
TRBJ1-6,TRBV4-1,.,ASSQVHTYLGQYNSPLH
TRBJ2-7,TRBV5-1,TRBD2,ASSLGTSGRSYEQY
TRBJ2-5,TRBV7-7,.,ASSLNLGETQY
TRBJ1-1,TRBV5-6,.,ASHRWGGRVSAF
TRBJ1-2,TRBV29-1,TRBD1,RVSSPGTGDYGYT
TRBJ1-1,TRBV12-3/TRBV12-4,TRBD1,ASSPRQGRNTEAF
TRBJ1-1,TRBV18,TRBD1,ASSSTGTVEAF
TRBJ1-2,TRBV5-1,TRBD1,ASPRSDLDREGDYGYT
TRBJ2-5,TRBV6-5,TRBD2,ASSYVLASGRETQY
TRBJ2-7,TRBV5-1,.,ASSLGVGSFYEQY
TRBJ1-5,TRBV27,.,ASSLYTNQPQH
TRBJ2-5,TRBV18,.,ASSPLGEGETQY
TRBJ2-5,TRBV6-1,TRBD2,ASSAHGGSETQY
TRBJ1-1,TRBV7-9,.,ASSPLMGTEAF
TRBJ2-1,TRBV11-2,.,ASSDPGPWNEQF
TRBJ2-3,TRBV5-1,TRBD2,ASSLIAGGQIDTQY
TRBJ2-2,TRBV5-1,.,ASSLERTGTGELF
TRBJ2-2,TRBV25-1,TRBD1,ASSEYVGGGPGELF
TRBJ1-2,TRBV27,TRBD1,ASSLLLQGAEGYT
TRBJ2-2,TRBV28,.,ASSLGRVYYYKNTGELF
TRBJ2-4,TRBV3-1,.,ASSQDVGIAKNIQY
TRBJ2-3,TRBV6-6,.,ASSFSVDTQY
TRBJ2-2,TRBV4-1,TRBD2,ASSPVLAGGPLNTGELF
TRBJ2-2,TRBV7-3,TRBD2,ASSSRGGGYRTGELF
TRBJ2-7,TRBV20-1,TRBD1,SVPWDRGSGYEQY
TRBJ1-2,TRBV29-1,.,SVGGAHRVHLDGYT